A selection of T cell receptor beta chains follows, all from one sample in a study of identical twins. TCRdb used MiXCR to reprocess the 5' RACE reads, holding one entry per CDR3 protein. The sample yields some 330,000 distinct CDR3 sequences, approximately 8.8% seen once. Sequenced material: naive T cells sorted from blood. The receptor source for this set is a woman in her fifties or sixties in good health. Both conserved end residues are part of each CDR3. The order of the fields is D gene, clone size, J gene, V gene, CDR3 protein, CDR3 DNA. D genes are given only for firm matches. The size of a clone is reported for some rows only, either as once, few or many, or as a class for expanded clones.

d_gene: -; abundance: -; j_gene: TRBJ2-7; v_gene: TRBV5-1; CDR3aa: CASSLESPYEQYF; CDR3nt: TGCGCCAGCAGCTTGGAGAGCCCCTACGAGCAGTACTTC
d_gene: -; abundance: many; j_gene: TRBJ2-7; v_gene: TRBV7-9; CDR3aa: CASRPGLAYEQYF; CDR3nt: TGTGCCAGCAGGCCCGGGCTAGCCTACGAGCAGTACTTC
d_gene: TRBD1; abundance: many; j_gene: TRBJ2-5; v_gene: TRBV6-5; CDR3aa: CASTPVGTGVTETQYF; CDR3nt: TGTGCCAGCACCCCTGTCGGGACAGGGGTCACGGAGACCCAGTACTTC
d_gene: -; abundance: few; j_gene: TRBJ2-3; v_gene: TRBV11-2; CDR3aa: CASSSRDTSTDTQYF; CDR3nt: TGTGCCAGCAGCTCACGGGACACCTCCACAGATACGCAGTATTTT
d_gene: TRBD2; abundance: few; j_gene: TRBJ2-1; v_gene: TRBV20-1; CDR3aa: CSAPGWTSGRADNEQFF; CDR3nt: TGCAGTGCTCCTGGGTGGACTAGCGGGAGAGCTGACAATGAGCAGTTCTTC
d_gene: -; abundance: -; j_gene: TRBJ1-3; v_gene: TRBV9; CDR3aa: CASSADPSGNTIYF; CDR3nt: TGTGCCAGCAGCGCGGATCCCTCTGGAAACACCATATATTTT
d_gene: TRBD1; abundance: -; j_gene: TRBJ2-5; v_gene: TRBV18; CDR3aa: CASSPVSSRPGDSQKF; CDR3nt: TGTGCCAGCTCACCAGTCAGTTCTCGACCCGGGGACAGCCAAAAGTTC
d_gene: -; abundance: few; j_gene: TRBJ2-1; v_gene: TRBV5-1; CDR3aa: CASSLGRREQFF; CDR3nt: TGCGCCAGCAGCTTGGGTAGGCGTGAGCAGTTCTTC
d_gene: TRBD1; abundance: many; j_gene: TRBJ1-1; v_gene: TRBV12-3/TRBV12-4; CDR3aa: CASRRGLTEAFF; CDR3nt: TGTGCCAGCAGAAGGGGGCTCACTGAAGCTTTCTTT
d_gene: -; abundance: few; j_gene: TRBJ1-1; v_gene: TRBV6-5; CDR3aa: CASSYDSGILNTEAFF; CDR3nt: TGTGCCAGCAGTTACGATTCCGGGATCTTGAACACTGAAGCTTTCTTT
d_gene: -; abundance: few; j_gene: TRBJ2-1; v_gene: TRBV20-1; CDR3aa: CRAGRDYNEQFF; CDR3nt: TGCAGGGCGGGGCGGGACTACAATGAGCAGTTCTTC
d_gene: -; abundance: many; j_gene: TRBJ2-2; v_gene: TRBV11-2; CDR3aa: CASSRLQGTGELFF; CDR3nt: TGTGCCAGCAGCCGCCTACAAGGCACCGGGGAGCTGTTTTTT
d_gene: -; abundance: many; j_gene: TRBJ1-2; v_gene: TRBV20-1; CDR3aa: CSARDPGLRNYGYTF; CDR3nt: TGCAGTGCTAGAGATCCGGGACTGAGAAACTATGGCTACACCTTC
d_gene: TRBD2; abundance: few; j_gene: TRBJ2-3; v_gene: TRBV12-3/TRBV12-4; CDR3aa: CASSPRERGGADTQYF; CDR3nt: TGTGCCAGCAGTCCCCGGGAGCGGGGGGGGGCAGATACGCAGTATTTT
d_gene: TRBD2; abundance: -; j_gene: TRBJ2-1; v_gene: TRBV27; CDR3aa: CASSLRRTSGLNEQFF; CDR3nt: TGTGCCAGCAGTTTAAGGAGGACTAGCGGATTAAATGAGCAGTTCTTC
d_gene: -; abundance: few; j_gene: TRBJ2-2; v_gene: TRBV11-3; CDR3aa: CASSLRKGWGDTGELFF; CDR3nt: TGTGCCAGCAGCTTAAGGAAGGGTTGGGGAGACACCGGGGAGCTGTTTTTT
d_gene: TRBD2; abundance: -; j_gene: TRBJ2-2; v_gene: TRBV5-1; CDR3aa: CASTGWREKAGELFF; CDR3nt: TGCGCCAGCACCGGTTGGCGGGAGAAGGCCGGGGAGCTGTTTTTT
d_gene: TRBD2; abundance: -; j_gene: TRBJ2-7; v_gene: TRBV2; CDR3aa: CASSREGLDEQYF; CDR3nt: TGTGCCAGCAGCCGGGAGGGCCTGGACGAGCAGTACTTC
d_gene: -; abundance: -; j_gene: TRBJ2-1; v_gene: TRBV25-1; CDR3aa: CASSDVGYEQFF; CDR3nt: TGTGCCAGCAGTGATGTGGGGTATGAGCAGTTCTTC
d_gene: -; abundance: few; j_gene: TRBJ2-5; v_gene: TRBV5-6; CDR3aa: CASSLARGVQETQYF; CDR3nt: TGTGCCAGCAGCTTGGCCAGGGGGGTTCAAGAGACCCAGTACTTC
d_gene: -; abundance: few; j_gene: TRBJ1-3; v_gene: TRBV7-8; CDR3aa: CASSLAQRFSVLSGNTIYF; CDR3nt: TGTGCCAGCAGCTTAGCGCAAAGGTTTTCGGTACTCTCTGGAAACACCATATATTTT
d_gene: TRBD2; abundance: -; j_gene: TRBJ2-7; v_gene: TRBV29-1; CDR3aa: CSVRGRTVYEQYF; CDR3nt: TGCAGCGTTCGCGGGAGGACCGTCTACGAGCAGTACTTC
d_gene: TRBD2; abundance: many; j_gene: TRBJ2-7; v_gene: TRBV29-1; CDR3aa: CSVLAGGTYEQYF; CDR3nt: TGCAGCGTGCTGGCGGGAGGGACATACGAGCAGTACTTC
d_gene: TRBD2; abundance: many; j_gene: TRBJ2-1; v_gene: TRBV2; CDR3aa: CASSGGDYSTGQFF; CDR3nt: TGTGCCAGCAGTGGAGGGGACTACAGTACAGGGCAGTTCTTC
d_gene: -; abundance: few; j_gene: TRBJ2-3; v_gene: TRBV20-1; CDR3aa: CSAREKYPDTQYF; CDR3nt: TGCAGTGCTAGAGAAAAATATCCAGATACGCAGTATTTT
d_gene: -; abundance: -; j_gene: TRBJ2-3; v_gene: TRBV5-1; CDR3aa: CASSPPHSVDTQYF; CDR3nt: TGCGCCAGCAGCCCTCCCCACAGCGTAGATACGCAGTATTTT
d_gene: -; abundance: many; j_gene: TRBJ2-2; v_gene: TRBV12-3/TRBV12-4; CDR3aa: CASRNTVGGTGELFF; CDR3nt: TGTGCCAGCAGGAACACCGTCGGGGGTACCGGGGAGCTGTTTTTT
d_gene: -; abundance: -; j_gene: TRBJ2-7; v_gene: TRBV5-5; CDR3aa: CASSFGSTYEQYF; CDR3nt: TGTGCCAGCAGTTTCGGCAGTACCTACGAGCAGTACTTC
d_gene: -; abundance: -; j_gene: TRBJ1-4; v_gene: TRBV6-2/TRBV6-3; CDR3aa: CASSYGGSRYEKLFF; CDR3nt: TGTGCCAGCAGCTACGGGGGATCGAGATATGAAAAACTGTTTTTT
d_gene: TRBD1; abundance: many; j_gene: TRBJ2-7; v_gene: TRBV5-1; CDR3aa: CASSSGQFYEQYF; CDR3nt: TGCGCCAGCAGCTCGGGACAGTTTTACGAGCAGTACTTC
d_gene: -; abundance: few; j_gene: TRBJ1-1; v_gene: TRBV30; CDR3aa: CAWISAEAFF; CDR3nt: TGTGCCTGGATAAGCGCTGAAGCTTTCTTT
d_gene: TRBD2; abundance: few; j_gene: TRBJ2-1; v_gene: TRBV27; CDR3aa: CASSLYAGGPPNEQFF; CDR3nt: TGTGCCAGCAGTTTATACGCGGGAGGGCCCCCCAATGAGCAGTTCTTC
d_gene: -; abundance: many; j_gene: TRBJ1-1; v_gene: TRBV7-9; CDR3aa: CASSPDEAFF; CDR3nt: TGTGCCAGCAGCCCAGATGAAGCTTTCTTT
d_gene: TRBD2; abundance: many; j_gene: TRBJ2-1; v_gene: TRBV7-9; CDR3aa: CASSLGLAGTNEQFF; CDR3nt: TGTGCCAGCAGCTTAGGACTAGCGGGGACCAATGAGCAGTTCTTC
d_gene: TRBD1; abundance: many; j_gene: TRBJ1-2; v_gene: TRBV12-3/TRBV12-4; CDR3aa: CASSPPGTDYYGYTF; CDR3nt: TGTGCCAGCAGCCCACCCGGGACAGACTACTATGGCTACACCTTC
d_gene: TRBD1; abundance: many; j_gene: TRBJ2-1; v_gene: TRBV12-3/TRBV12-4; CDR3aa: CASSFGTGIRNEQFF; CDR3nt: TGTGCCAGCAGTTTCGGGACAGGAATACGGAATGAGCAGTTCTTC
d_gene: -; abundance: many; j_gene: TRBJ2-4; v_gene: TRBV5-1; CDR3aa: CASSRSRGGAKNIQYF; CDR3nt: TGCGCCAGCAGCCGGAGCCGAGGGGGAGCCAAAAACATTCAGTACTTC
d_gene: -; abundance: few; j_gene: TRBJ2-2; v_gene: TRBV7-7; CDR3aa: CASTPNGVTGELFF; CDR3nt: TGTGCCAGCACCCCGAACGGGGTCACCGGGGAGCTGTTTTTT
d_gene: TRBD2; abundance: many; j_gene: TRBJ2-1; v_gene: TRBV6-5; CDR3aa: CASRILAGGDNEQFF; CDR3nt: TGTGCCAGCAGAATACTAGCGGGAGGTGACAATGAGCAGTTCTTC
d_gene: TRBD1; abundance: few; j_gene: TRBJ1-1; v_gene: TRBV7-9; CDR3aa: CASSPSGTGGGTEAFF; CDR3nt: TGTGCCAGCAGCCCTTCCGGGACAGGGGGCGGGACTGAAGCTTTCTTT
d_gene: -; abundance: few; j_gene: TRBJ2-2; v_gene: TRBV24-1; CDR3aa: CATSDGSGVATGELFF; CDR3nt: TGTGCCACCAGTGATGGGTCGGGAGTGGCCACCGGGGAGCTGTTTTTT
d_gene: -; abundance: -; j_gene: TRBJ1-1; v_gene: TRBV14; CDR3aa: CASSQVSMNTEAFF; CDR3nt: TGTGCCAGCAGCCAGGTTTCGATGAACACTGAAGCTTTCTTT
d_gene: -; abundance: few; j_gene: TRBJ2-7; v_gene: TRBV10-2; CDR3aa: CASSERGAGWSYEQYF; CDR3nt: TGCGCCAGCAGTGAGCGGGGGGCGGGTTGGTCCTACGAGCAGTACTTC
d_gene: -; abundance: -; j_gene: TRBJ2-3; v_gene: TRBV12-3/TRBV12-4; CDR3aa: CASSFRDGDTQYF; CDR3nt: TGTGCCAGCAGTTTCCGGGACGGAGATACGCAGTATTTT
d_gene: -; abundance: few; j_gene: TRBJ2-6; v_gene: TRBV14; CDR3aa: CASSQDWRQGGLTSGANVLTF; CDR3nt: TGTGCCAGCAGCCAAGATTGGCGGCAGGGTGGTCTTACCTCTGGGGCCAACGTCCTGACTTTC
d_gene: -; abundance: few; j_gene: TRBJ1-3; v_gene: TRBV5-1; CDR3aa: CASSPDGLDGNTIYF; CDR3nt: TGCGCCAGCAGCCCGGACGGGCTAGATGGAAACACCATATATTTT
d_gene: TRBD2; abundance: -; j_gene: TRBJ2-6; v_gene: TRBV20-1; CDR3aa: CSARVASGASGANVLTF; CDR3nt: TGCAGTGCTAGAGTTGCTAGCGGAGCCTCTGGGGCCAACGTCCTGACTTTC
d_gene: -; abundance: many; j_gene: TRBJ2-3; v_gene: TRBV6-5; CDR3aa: CASSYSGGWAKDTQYF; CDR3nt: TGTGCCAGCAGTTACTCGGGGGGCTGGGCGAAAGATACGCAGTATTTT
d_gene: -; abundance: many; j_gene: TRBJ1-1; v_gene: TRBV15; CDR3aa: CAATSGGAPGTEAFF; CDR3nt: TGTGCCGCAACCAGTGGAGGCGCCCCGGGCACTGAAGCTTTCTTT
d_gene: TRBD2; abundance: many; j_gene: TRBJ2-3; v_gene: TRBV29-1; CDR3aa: CSVEDQAGAVNTQYF; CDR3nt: TGCAGCGTTGAAGATCAAGCGGGAGCGGTGAATACGCAGTATTTT
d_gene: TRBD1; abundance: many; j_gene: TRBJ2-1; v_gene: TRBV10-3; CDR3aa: CATRAGTGGNEQFF; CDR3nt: TGTGCCACCCGAGCCGGGACAGGGGGAAATGAGCAGTTCTTC
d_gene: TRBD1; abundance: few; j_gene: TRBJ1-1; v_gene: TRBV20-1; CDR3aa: CSAGRGLNTEAFF; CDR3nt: TGCAGTGCTGGCAGGGGGCTGAACACTGAAGCTTTCTTT
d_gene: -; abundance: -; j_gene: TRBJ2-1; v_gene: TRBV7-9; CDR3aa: CASSQQGSSSYNEQFF; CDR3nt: TGTGCCAGCAGCCAGCAGGGGTCGTCTTCCTACAATGAGCAGTTCTTC
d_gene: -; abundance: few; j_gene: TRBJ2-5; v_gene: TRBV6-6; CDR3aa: CASSYSVQAGETQYF; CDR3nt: TGTGCCAGCAGTTACTCGGTACAGGCAGGGGAGACCCAGTACTTC
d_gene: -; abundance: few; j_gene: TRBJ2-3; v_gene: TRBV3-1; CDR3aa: CASSQGASVADTQYF; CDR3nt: TGTGCCAGCAGCCAAGGCGCGAGCGTGGCAGATACGCAGTATTTT
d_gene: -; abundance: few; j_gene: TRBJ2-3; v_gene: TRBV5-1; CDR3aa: CASSSHGTPTDTQYF; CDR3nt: TGCGCCAGCAGCTCGCACGGGACACCCACAGATACGCAGTATTTT
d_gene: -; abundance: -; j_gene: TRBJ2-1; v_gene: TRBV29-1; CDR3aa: CSGRHSYNEQFF; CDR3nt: TGCAGCGGACGACACTCCTACAATGAGCAGTTCTTC
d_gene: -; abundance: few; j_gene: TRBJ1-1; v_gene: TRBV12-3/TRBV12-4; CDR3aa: CASSPDPGWENTEAFF; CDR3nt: TGTGCCAGCAGCCCCGACCCGGGGTGGGAGAACACTGAAGCTTTCTTT
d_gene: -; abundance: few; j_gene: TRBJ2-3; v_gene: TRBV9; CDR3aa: CASSVGGSDTQYF; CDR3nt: TGTGCCAGCAGCGTAGGGGGTTCAGATACGCAGTATTTT
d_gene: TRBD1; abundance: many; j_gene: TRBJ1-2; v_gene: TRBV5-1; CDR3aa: CASSFGTARYEGYGYTF; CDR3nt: TGCGCCAGCAGCTTTGGGACAGCCCGCTATGAGGGATATGGCTACACCTTC